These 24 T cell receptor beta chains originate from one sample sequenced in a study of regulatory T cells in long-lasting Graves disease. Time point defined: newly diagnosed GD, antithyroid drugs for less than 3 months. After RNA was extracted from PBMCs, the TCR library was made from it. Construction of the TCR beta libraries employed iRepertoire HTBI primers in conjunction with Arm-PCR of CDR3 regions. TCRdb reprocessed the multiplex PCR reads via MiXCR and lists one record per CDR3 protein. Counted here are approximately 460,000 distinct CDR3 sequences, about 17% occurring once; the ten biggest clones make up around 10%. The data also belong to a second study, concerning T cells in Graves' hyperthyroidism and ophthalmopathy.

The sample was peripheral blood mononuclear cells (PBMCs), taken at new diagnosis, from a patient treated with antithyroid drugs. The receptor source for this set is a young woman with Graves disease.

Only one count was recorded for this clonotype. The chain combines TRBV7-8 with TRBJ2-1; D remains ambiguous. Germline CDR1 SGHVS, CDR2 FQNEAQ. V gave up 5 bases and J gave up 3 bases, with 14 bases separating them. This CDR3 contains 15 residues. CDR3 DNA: TGTGCCAGCAGCCCCAGTGATGGGGTCTACAATGAGCAGTTCTTC. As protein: CASSPSDGVYNEQFF.

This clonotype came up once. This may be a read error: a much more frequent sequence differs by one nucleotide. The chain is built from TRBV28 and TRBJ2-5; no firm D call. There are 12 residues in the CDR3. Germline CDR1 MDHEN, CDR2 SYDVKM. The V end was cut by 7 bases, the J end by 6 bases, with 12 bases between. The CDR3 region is CASNPWGKTQYF. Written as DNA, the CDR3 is TGTGCCAGCAACCCGTGGGGAAAGACCCAGTACTTC.

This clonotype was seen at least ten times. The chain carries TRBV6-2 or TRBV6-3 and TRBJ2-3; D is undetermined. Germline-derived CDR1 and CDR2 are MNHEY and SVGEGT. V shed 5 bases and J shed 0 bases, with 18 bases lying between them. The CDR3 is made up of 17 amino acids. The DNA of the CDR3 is TGTGCCAGCAGTCGAGTGGTCGTTGGGAAAAGCACAGATACGCAGTATTTT. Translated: CASSRVVVGKSTDTQYF.

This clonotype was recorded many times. The CDR3, as DNA: TGTGCCAGCAGCTTAGCCCAATCTGGGCAGTACTTC. It codes for CASSLAQSGQYF. The chain links TRBV11-2 to TRBJ2-7; D is undetermined. The germline V and J ends were trimmed by 1 base and 9 bases, with 10 bases remaining between them. This CDR3 has 12 residues. Germline CDR1 reads SGHAT; CDR2 reads FQNNGV.

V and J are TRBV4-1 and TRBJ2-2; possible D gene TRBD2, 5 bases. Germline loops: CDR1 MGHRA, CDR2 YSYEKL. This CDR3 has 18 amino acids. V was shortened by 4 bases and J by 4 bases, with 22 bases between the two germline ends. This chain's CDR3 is CASSRMLNRGPGTGELFF. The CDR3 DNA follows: TGCGCCAGCAGCCGGATGCTAAATCGAGGGCCGGGCACCGGGGAGCTGTTTTTT.

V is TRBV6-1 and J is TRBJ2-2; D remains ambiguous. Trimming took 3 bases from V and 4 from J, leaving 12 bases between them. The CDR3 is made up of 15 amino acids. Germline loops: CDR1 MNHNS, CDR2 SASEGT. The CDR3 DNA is TGTGCCAGCAGTGAGTTTAGCTGGGGCACCGGGGAGCTGTTTTTT. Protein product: CASSEFSWGTGELFF.

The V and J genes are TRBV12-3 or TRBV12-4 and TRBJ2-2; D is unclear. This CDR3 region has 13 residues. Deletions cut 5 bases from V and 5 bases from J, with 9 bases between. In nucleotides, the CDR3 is TGTGCCAGCAGTCCGGCGAGGACCGGGGAGCTGTTTTTT. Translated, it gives CASSPARTGELFF.

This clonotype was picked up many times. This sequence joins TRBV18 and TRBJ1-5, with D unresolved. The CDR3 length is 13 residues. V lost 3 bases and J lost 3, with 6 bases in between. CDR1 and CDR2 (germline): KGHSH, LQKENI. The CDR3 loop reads CASSPDPNQPQHF. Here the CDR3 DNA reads TGTGCCAGCTCACCGGACCCCAATCAGCCCCAGCATTTT. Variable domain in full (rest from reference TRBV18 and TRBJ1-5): NAGVMQNPRHLVRRRGQEARLRCSPMKGHSHVYWYRQLPEEGLKFMVYLQKENIIDESGMPKERFSAEFPKEGPSILRIQQVVRGDSAAYFCASSPDPNQPQHFGDGTRLSIL.

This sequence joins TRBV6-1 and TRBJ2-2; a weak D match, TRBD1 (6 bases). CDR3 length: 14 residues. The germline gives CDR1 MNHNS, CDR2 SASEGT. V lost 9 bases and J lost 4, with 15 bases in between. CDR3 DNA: TGTGCCAGGCTACAGGGAGCCGGCACCGGGGAGCTGTTTTTT. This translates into CARLQGAGTGELFF.

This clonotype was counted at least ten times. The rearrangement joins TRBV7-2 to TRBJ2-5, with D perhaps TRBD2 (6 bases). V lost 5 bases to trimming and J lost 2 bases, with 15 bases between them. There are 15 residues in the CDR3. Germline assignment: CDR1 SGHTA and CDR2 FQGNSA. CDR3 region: CASSPLSGGQETQYF. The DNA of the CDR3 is TGTGCCAGCAGCCCTTTATCCGGAGGGCAAGAGACCCAGTACTTC.

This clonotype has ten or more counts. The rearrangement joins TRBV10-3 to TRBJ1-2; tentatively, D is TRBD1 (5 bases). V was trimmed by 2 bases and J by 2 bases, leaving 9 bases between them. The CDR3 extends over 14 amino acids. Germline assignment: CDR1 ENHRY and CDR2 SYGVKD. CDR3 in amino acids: CAISERGTNYGYTF. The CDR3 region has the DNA TGTGCCATCAGTGAGCGGGGGACCAACTATGGCTACACCTTC.

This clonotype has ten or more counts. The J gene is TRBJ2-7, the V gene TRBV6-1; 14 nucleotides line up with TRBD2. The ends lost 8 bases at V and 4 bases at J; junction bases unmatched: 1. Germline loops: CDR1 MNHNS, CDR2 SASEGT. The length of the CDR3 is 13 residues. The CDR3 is CASRTSGRYEQYF. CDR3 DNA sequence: TGTGCCAGCCGGACTAGCGGGAGGTACGAGCAGTACTTC.

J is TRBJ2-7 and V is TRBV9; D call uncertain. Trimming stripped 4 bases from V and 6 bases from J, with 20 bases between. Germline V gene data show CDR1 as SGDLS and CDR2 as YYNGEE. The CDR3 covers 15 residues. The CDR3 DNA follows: TGTGCCAGCAGCCCCTCTGTGGGAAGGTTCACCGAGCAGTACTTC. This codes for CASSPSVGRFTEQYF. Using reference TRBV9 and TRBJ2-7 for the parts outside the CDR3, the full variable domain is DSGVTQTPKHLITATGQRVTLRCSPRSGDLSVYWYQQSLDQGLQFLIQYYNGEERAKGNILERFSAQQFPDLHSELNLSSLELGDSALYFCASSPSVGRFTEQYFGPGTRLTVT.

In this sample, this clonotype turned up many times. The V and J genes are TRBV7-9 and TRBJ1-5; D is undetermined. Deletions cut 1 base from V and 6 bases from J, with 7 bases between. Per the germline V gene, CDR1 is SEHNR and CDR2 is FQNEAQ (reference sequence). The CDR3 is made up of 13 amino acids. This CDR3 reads CASSLGSSQPQHF. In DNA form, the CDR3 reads TGTGCCAGCAGCTTAGGATCGAGTCAGCCCCAGCATTTT.

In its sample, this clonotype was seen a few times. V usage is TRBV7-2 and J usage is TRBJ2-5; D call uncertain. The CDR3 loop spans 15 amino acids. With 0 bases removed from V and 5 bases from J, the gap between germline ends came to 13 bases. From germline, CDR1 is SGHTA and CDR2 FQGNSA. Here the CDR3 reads CASSLALFSGETQYF. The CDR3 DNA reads TGTGCCAGCAGCTTAGCGCTATTTTCCGGGGAGACCCAGTACTTC.

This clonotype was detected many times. In DNA, the CDR3 is TGTGCCAGCAGTGGAGTTCTAGCGGGATCCTACGAGCAGTACTTC. This sequence encodes CASSGVLAGSYEQYF. The chain links TRBV28 to TRBJ2-7, with TRBD2 matching over 9 bases. This CDR3 has 15 residues. Trimming at V came to 5 bases and at J to 1 base, leaving 6 bases not matched to a gene. Germline loops: CDR1 MDHEN, CDR2 SYDVKM.

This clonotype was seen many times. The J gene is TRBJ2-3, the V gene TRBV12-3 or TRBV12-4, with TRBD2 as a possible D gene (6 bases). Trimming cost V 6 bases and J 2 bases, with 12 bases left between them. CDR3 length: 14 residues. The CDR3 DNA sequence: TGTGCCAGCAGCAAACCTAGCGCCACAGATACGCAGTATTTT. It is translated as CASSKPSATDTQYF.

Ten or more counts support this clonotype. In DNA, the CDR3 is TGTGCCAGCAGCAATCAGGGGCAGACCTACGAGCAGTACTTC. It codes for CASSNQGQTYEQYF. The rearrangement links TRBV12-3 or TRBV12-4 to TRBJ2-7; TRBD1 is a possible D gene (6 bases). The ends were cut back, 6 bases at V and 2 bases at J, with 14 bases in the middle. The CDR3 consists of 14 residues.

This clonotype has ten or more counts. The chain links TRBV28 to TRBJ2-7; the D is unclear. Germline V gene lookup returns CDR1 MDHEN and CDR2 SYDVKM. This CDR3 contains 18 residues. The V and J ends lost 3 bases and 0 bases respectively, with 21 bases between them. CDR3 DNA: TGTGCCAGCAGTTTCTTGGGTGTGGGTTTGACGGCCTCCTACGAGCAGTACTTC. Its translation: CASSFLGVGLTASYEQYF.

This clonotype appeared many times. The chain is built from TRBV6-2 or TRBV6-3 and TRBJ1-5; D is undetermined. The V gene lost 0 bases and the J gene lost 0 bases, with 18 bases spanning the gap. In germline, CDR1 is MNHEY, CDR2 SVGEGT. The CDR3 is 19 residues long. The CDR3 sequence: CASSYSFTIQKHSNQPQHF. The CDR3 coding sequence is TGTGCCAGCAGTTACTCTTTTACTATTCAGAAACATAGCAATCAGCCCCAGCATTTT.

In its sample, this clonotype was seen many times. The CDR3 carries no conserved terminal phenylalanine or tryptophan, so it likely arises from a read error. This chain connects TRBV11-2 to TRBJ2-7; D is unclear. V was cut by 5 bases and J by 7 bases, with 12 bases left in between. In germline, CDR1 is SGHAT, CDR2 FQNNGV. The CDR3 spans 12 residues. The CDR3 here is CASSRHQGEQYL. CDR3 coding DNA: TGTGCCAGCAGCCGCCATCAAGGGGAGCAGTACCTC.

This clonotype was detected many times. CDR3 loop: CSATRGATSGIYNEQFF. CDR3 nucleotide sequence: TGCAGTGCTACCCGGGGGGCGACTAGCGGGATCTACAATGAGCAGTTCTTC. The genes are TRBV20-1 and TRBJ2-1; 11 positions match TRBD2. This CDR3 has 17 residues. Looked up from germline, CDR1 is DFQATT and CDR2 is SNEGSKA (reference sequence). J lost 3 bases, V lost 4 bases, and 11 bases had no gene match.

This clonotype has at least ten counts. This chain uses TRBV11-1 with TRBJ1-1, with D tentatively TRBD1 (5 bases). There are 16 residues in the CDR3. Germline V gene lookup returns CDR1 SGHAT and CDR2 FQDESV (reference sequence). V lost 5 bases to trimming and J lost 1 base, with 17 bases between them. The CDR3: CASSRLGRGTNTEAFF. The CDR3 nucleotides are TGTGCCAGCAGCCGCCTGGGGAGGGGCACGAACACTGAAGCTTTCTTT.

The CDR3 loop reads CASNYRPPERRNTEAFF. The CDR3 DNA is TGTGCCAGTAATTATAGACCCCCCGAAAGGAGGAACACTGAAGCTTTCTTT. The J gene is TRBJ1-1, the V gene TRBV19; no definite D call. CDR3 size: 17 residues. CDR1 and CDR2 (germline): LNHDA, SQIVND (reference sequence). V dropped 7 bases and J dropped 1 base, with 22 bases sitting between them.